This T cell receptor beta chain was observed in a study of shared clonotypes between healthy human individuals. Turning to the study itself: Researchers assigned three CD4 naive, three CD4 memory, two CD8 naive and one CD8 memory plate to each donor. The study, taken as a whole, reports: Naive subsets tended to show greater estimated richness than memory subsets. The generation probabilities recorded for non-shared clonotypes fell below those of clonotypes shared by all four donors.

The repertoire was sequenced with immunoSEQ multiplex PCR; TCRdb's copy has only in-frame clones and lacks some. The data show about 2.3 million clones, 93% seen once. This CDR3 is built from 14 residues. Per the germline V gene, CDR1 is LNHNV and CDR2 is YYDKDF (reference sequence). Trimming cost V 11 bases and J 1 base, with 15 bases left between them. As to this clone: Its antigen is currently unknown.

The sequenced sample was naive CD4+ T cells from PBMCs. Subset denoted: CD45RA+ positively selected. This sequence joins TRBV15 and TRBJ2-1, with a possible D match to TRBD2 (5 bases). This clonotype was obtained from a man aged 18 to 35 in good health. Some clones in this sample may be carry-over from other donors' samples. Written as DNA, the CDR3 is TGTGCCGCTGCTAGCTACCAGTCCTACAATGAGCAGTTCTTC. Translation: CAAASYQSYNEQFF.